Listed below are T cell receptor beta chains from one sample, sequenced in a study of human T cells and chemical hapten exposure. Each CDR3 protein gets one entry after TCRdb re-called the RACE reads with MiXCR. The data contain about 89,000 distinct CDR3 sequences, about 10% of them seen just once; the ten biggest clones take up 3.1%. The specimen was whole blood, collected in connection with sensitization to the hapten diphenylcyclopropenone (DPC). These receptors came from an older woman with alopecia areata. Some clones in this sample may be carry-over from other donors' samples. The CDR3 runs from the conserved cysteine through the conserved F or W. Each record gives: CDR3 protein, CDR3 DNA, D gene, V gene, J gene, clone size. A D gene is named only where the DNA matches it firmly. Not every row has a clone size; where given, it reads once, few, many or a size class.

cdr3_aa: CASSQSPVSSYEQYF; cdr3_nt: TGTGCCAGCAGCCAAAGCCCAGTGAGCTCCTACGAGCAGTACTTC; d_call: .; v_call: TRBV3-1; j_call: TRBJ2-7; clone_size: .
cdr3_aa: CASSSTGIGELFF; cdr3_nt: TGTGCCAGCAGCTCAACAGGGATCGGGGAGCTGTTTTTT; d_call: .; v_call: TRBV7-8; j_call: TRBJ2-2; clone_size: .
cdr3_aa: CSAGGLAGRILRGEQFF; cdr3_nt: TGCAGCGCCGGGGGACTAGCGGGGCGCATACTTAGGGGTGAGCAGTTCTTC; d_call: TRBD2; v_call: TRBV20-1; j_call: TRBJ2-1; clone_size: .
cdr3_aa: CASSYQTGASYEQYF; cdr3_nt: TGTGCCAGCAGTTACCAGACAGGAGCCTCCTACGAGCAGTACTTC; d_call: .; v_call: TRBV6-5; j_call: TRBJ2-7; clone_size: .
cdr3_aa: CASSIAFRPQHF; cdr3_nt: TGTGCCAGTAGTATTGCATTTCGGCCCCAGCATTTT; d_call: .; v_call: TRBV19; j_call: TRBJ1-5; clone_size: .
cdr3_aa: CASSSIRREDTEAFF; cdr3_nt: TGTGCCAGCAGTTCTATCCGGAGGGAAGACACTGAAGCTTTCTTT; d_call: .; v_call: TRBV12-3/TRBV12-4; j_call: TRBJ1-1; clone_size: few
cdr3_aa: CASSLEAGGGQPQHF; cdr3_nt: TGCGCCAGCAGCTTGGAAGCAGGGGGCGGTCAGCCCCAGCATTTT; d_call: TRBD1; v_call: TRBV5-1; j_call: TRBJ1-5; clone_size: .
cdr3_aa: CASRGPGNQPQHF; cdr3_nt: TGTGCCAGCAGGGGGCCTGGCAATCAGCCCCAGCATTTT; d_call: .; v_call: TRBV28; j_call: TRBJ1-5; clone_size: .
cdr3_aa: CASSMYGGGSNTEAFF; cdr3_nt: TGTGCCAGTAGTATGTATGGGGGCGGTTCGAACACTGAAGCTTTCTTT; d_call: .; v_call: TRBV19; j_call: TRBJ1-1; clone_size: many
cdr3_aa: CASETSGFQETQYF; cdr3_nt: TGTGCCAGCGAAACTAGCGGCTTCCAAGAGACCCAGTACTTC; d_call: TRBD2; v_call: TRBV11-1; j_call: TRBJ2-5; clone_size: .
cdr3_aa: CASSLFPRDTIDTQYF; cdr3_nt: TGTGCCAGCAGCTTATTCCCCCGGGACACAATAGATACGCAGTATTTT; d_call: .; v_call: TRBV11-2; j_call: TRBJ2-3; clone_size: .
cdr3_aa: CASGIGQKIEAFF; cdr3_nt: TGTGCCAGCGGGATCGGACAGAAAATTGAAGCTTTCTTT; d_call: .; v_call: TRBV27; j_call: TRBJ1-1; clone_size: .
cdr3_aa: CSVFPLSGTEAFF; cdr3_nt: TGCAGCGTTTTTCCGCTTTCGGGCACTGAAGCTTTCTTT; d_call: .; v_call: TRBV29-1; j_call: TRBJ1-1; clone_size: few
cdr3_aa: CASSPENQPQHF; cdr3_nt: TGTGCCAGCTCACCAGAAAATCAGCCCCAGCATTTT; d_call: .; v_call: TRBV18; j_call: TRBJ1-5; clone_size: many
cdr3_aa: CATSAAGLAANEQFF; cdr3_nt: TGTGCCACCAGTGCAGCAGGACTAGCGGCCAATGAGCAGTTCTTC; d_call: TRBD2; v_call: TRBV24-1; j_call: TRBJ2-1; clone_size: few
cdr3_aa: CASSQDEYESTGELFF; cdr3_nt: TGCGCCAGCAGCCAAGATGAGTATGAGTCCACCGGGGAGCTGTTTTTT; d_call: .; v_call: TRBV4-1; j_call: TRBJ2-2; clone_size: .
cdr3_aa: CASSKQIPGGQETQYF; cdr3_nt: TGTGCCAGCAGTAAACAGATCCCAGGGGGACAAGAGACCCAGTACTTC; d_call: TRBD1; v_call: TRBV6-5; j_call: TRBJ2-5; clone_size: many
cdr3_aa: CASSLDLLAGGHNEQFF; cdr3_nt: TGTGCCAGCAGCTTAGACCTCCTAGCGGGGGGGCACAATGAGCAGTTCTTC; d_call: TRBD2; v_call: TRBV7-6; j_call: TRBJ2-1; clone_size: .
cdr3_aa: CSARDQKSGANVLTF; cdr3_nt: TGCAGTGCTAGGGACCAAAAGTCTGGGGCCAACGTCCTGACTTTC; d_call: .; v_call: TRBV20-1; j_call: TRBJ2-6; clone_size: few
cdr3_aa: CASSPPGRQRYTF; cdr3_nt: TGTGCCAGCAGCCCACCGGGACGGCAGCGTTACACCTTC; d_call: .; v_call: TRBV7-9; j_call: TRBJ1-2; clone_size: many
cdr3_aa: CASSRDRNQPQHF; cdr3_nt: TGTGCCAGCAGCCGTGACAGGAATCAGCCCCAGCATTTT; d_call: .; v_call: TRBV7-9; j_call: TRBJ1-5; clone_size: .
cdr3_aa: CASSFGRGRVNVLTF; cdr3_nt: TGTGCCAGCAGCTTTGGCAGGGGTCGGGTCAACGTCCTGACTTTC; d_call: .; v_call: TRBV7-9; j_call: TRBJ2-6; clone_size: few
cdr3_aa: CASSLSRGGNTDTQYF; cdr3_nt: TGTGCCAGCAGCTTATCACGGGGGGGCAACACAGATACGCAGTATTTT; d_call: TRBD2; v_call: TRBV7-9; j_call: TRBJ2-3; clone_size: few
cdr3_aa: CASSFVSRGSYEQYF; cdr3_nt: TGTGCCAGCAGCTTTGTGTCCAGGGGCTCCTACGAGCAGTACTTC; d_call: .; v_call: TRBV7-9; j_call: TRBJ2-7; clone_size: .
cdr3_aa: CASSLPGAPSTDTQYF; cdr3_nt: TGTGCCAGCAGCTTACCGGGCGCGCCCAGCACAGATACGCAGTATTTT; d_call: .; v_call: TRBV5-4; j_call: TRBJ2-3; clone_size: many
cdr3_aa: CAWDSSRRYTF; cdr3_nt: TGTGCCTGGGACAGCTCCCGGCGGTACACCTTC; d_call: .; v_call: TRBV30; j_call: TRBJ1-2; clone_size: few
cdr3_aa: CASRHTSGTASCEQYF; cdr3_nt: TGTGCCAGCAGGCACACATCCGGGACAGCGTCCTGCGAGCAGTACTTC; d_call: TRBD1; v_call: TRBV6-1; j_call: TRBJ2-7; clone_size: few
cdr3_aa: CASSPAGGVTDTQYF; cdr3_nt: TGTGCCAGCAGTCCAGCGGGGGGGGTCACAGATACGCAGTATTTT; d_call: TRBD2; v_call: TRBV12-3/TRBV12-4; j_call: TRBJ2-3; clone_size: many
cdr3_aa: CASSPRVAGEQFF; cdr3_nt: TGTGCCAGCAGCCCCCGGGTTGCTGGAGAGCAGTTCTTC; d_call: .; v_call: TRBV14; j_call: TRBJ2-1; clone_size: few
cdr3_aa: CASSLTLEETQYF; cdr3_nt: TGCGCCAGCAGCTTGACCCTAGAAGAGACCCAGTACTTC; d_call: .; v_call: TRBV5-1; j_call: TRBJ2-5; clone_size: many
cdr3_aa: CSAGYGTEAFF; cdr3_nt: TGCAGTGCTGGTTATGGCACTGAAGCTTTCTTT; d_call: .; v_call: TRBV20-1; j_call: TRBJ1-1; clone_size: .